This T cell receptor (beta chain) was obtained from a study of cytomegalovirus exposure and HLA in healthy donors. Study-level results: The availability of immune exposure information extended only to CMV serostatus. The listing of 150 to 200 TCR beta chains classed them as cytomegalovirus-associated. Association with HLA alleles at 0.05 false discovery rate was found for 15,000 to 20,000 TCR beta sequences in a later analysis.

Regarding this clone: No antigen is known for it.

This CDR3 contains 17 residues. Losses at the gene ends were 5 bases for V and 6 bases for J; bases not matched to a gene: 18. The germline CDR1 and CDR2 sequences are SEHNR and FQNEAQ (reference sequence). 60 Vbeta and 13 Jbeta primers were used in PCR. Profiling relied on immunoSEQ multiplex PCR, and the TCRdb table lists in-frame clones only, not all of them. The table lists some 120,000 clones, with 3% to 4.5% in the top ten. Sequencing used PBMCs. This chain connects TRBV7-9 to TRBJ1-2; 7 nucleotides match TRBD1. This clonotype was obtained from a young man in good health and CMV-seronegative. CDR3 DNA: TGTGCCAGCAGCCCACCCCCCGGACAGGCGGTAAGAGATGGCTACACCTTC. Protein sequence: CASSPPPGQAVRDGYTF.